This entry lists 4 T cell receptor beta chains sequenced from one sample in a study of T cells in Graves' hyperthyroidism and ophthalmopathy. Amplification of TCR beta CDR3 regions used RNA as the template. A set of HTBI primers served as the primers for a first-round RT-PCR of the TCR CDR3. TCRdb called the multiplex PCR reads again in MiXCR, with one record for every CDR3 protein. The sample yields under 450,000 distinct CDR3 sequences, about 15% seen once. Sequenced: blood. These receptors all stem from a woman in her twenties or thirties with Graves' hyperthyroidism that later progressed to Graves' ophthalmopathy.

This clonotype has at least ten counts. The J gene is TRBJ2-7, the V gene TRBV12-3 or TRBV12-4; D not certain. The CDR3 has 14 amino acids. Trimming pared 3 bases from V and 1 base from J, leaving 10 bases between. The CDR3 here is CASSFRAASYEQYF. CDR3 nucleotides: TGTGCCAGCAGTTTTAGGGCAGCTTCCTACGAGCAGTACTTC.

The chain joins TRBV7-8 to TRBJ2-7; weak D call: TRBD1 (5 bases). Between the trimmed V and J ends, which lost 1 base and 2 bases, there was a span of 9 bases. CDR1 and CDR2 (germline): SGHVS, FQNEAQ. This CDR3 comprises 14 residues. The CDR3 here is CASSLGDRTYEQYV. DNA for the CDR3: TGTGCCAGCAGCTTAGGAGACAGAACCTACGAGCAGTACGTC.

This clonotype was recorded at least ten times. The rearrangement links TRBV11-3 to TRBJ2-7; D is ambiguous. This CDR3 has 14 amino acids. The V end was cut by 1 base, the J end by 5 bases, with 12 bases between. CDR1 and CDR2 from the germline V gene are SGHNT and YENEEA. The CDR3 nucleotides are TGTGCCAGCAGCTTAGGTGGGATTAGCAACGAGCAGTACTTC. It codes for CASSLGGISNEQYF.

This clonotype was detected ten times or more. V and J are TRBV20-1 and TRBJ2-3, with 11 bases identical to TRBD2. Germline CDR1 and CDR2: DFQATT and SNEGSKA (reference sequence). The V segment lost 7 bases and the J segment 5 bases; nucleotides outside the gene matches: 5. The CDR3 has 13 residues. CDR3 sequence (DNA): TGCAGTGTTAGCGGGAGGGCCAGAGATACGCAGTATTTT. Protein: CSVSGRARDTQYF.